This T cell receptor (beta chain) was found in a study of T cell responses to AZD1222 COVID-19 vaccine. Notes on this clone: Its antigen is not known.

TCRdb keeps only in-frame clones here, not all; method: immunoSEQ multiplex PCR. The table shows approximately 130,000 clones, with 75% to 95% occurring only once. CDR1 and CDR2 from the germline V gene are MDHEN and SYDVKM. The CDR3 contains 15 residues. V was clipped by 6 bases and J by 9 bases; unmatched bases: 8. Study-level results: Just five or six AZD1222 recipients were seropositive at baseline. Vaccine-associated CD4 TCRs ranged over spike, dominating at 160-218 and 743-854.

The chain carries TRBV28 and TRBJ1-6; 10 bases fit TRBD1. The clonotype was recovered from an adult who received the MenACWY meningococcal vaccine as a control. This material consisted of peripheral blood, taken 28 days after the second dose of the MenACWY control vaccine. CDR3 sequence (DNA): TGTGCCAGCAGCTCCCCGACAGGGGGCTTTTCACCCCTCCACTTT. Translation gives CASSSPTGGFSPLHF.